Sequencing of this T cell receptor (beta chain) was carried out in a study of blood T cells in healthy people across ages. CDR3 length: 14 residues. The germline V gene has CDR1 SNHLY and CDR2 FYNNEI. The junction had 4 bases not matched to a gene; V was cut back by 5 bases and J by 0 bases. This clonotype has a handful of counts. Primed by a sample-barcoded 5' primer and a J-beta primer mix, a second PCR proceeded for about 7 to 11 cycles. MiXCR, run by TCRdb on the 5' RACE reads, gives a single entry per CDR3 protein. The profile covers about 1,500,000 distinct CDR3 sequences, with 42% appearing a single time and under 8% taken by the ten largest.

This clonotype was sampled from a woman between 18 and 29 years old in good health. The gene calls are TRBV2 and TRBJ2-7; the match to TRBD2 covers 7 bases. Sequences were obtained from blood. The CDR3 is CASSKERGSYEQYF. DNA for the CDR3: TGTGCCAGCAGTAAAGAGCGGGGCTCCTACGAGCAGTACTTC.